This is a list of T cell receptor beta chains from one sample in a study of OX40 agonist ivuxolimab in advanced cancers. The method was immunoSEQ multiplex PCR; TCRdb's version includes in-frame clones alone and lacks a portion of them. The sample gives some 110,000 clones, just under 95% of which show up once; under 0.9% is in the top ten. The specimen was CD4+ or CD8+ T cells sorted from blood, collected in a trial of the OX40 agonist ivuxolimab. Receptors originate from an adult with an advanced solid tumor such as melanoma, head and neck, liver or kidney cancer. Both conserved end residues are part of each CDR3. Fields, in order: D gene, clone size, V gene, J gene, CDR3 protein, CDR3 DNA. D genes are given only for firm matches. A clone size is listed for some rows: how often the clone was seen (once, few, many), or a class if it is expanded.

TRBD1,-,TRBV6-5,TRBJ1-1,CATQGATPNTEAFF,TGTGCCACCCAGGGGGCAACTCCGAACACTGAAGCTTTCTTT
TRBD1,once,TRBV7-9,TRBJ1-1,CASSQGEAEAFF,TGTGCCAGCAGCCAGGGGGAGGCTGAAGCTTTCTTT
-,-,TRBV10-3,TRBJ1-2,CAISDGQTNGYTF,TGTGCCATCAGTGATGGCCAAACGAATGGCTACACCTTC
TRBD1,-,TRBV19,TRBJ2-7,CASSRDREHYEQYF,TGTGCCAGTAGTAGAGACAGGGAGCACTACGAGCAGTACTTC
TRBD2,-,TRBV7-3,TRBJ2-3,CASSSPTGLAGEDTQYF,TGTGCCAGCAGCTCTCCTACGGGACTAGCGGGAGAAGATACGCAGTATTTT
-,once,TRBV28,TRBJ1-1,CASRYQGGTEAFF,TGTGCCAGCAGATATCAGGGTGGCACTGAAGCTTTCTTT
TRBD1,-,TRBV19,TRBJ1-4,CASSHDRGGSNEKLFF,TGTGCCAGTAGCCATGACAGGGGCGGCTCTAATGAAAAACTGTTTTTT
-,-,TRBV27,TRBJ2-7,CASSRGGEQYF,TGTGCCAGCAGTCGAGGAGGCGAGCAGTACTTC
TRBD1,-,TRBV18,TRBJ2-1,CASSPGQYNEQFF,TGTGCCAGCTCACCGGGACAGTACAATGAGCAGTTCTTC
TRBD1,-,TRBV5-5,TRBJ2-7,CASSLRTGGDLSYEQYF,TGTGCCAGCAGCTTGAGGACAGGGGGCGATCTCTCCTACGAGCAGTACTTC
-,few,TRBV18,TRBJ1-5,CASSPVSLSNQPQHF,TGTGCCAGCTCACCAGTATCCTTAAGCAATCAGCCCCAGCATTTT
-,-,TRBV7-9,TRBJ2-7,CASSLGSGRAYEQYF,TGTGCCAGCAGCCTAGGGTCTGGCAGAGCCTACGAGCAGTACTTC
-,-,TRBV4-1,TRBJ2-6,CASSQTGSPSGANVLTF,TGCGCCAGCAGCCAAACCGGGTCCCCCTCTGGGGCCAACGTCCTGACTTTC
-,-,TRBV5-1,TRBJ1-3,CASSKDGWLSGNTIYF,TGCGCCAGCAGCAAGGACGGATGGCTCTCTGGAAACACCATATATTTT
TRBD1,-,TRBV9,TRBJ2-3,CASSVGQGSTDTQYF,TGTGCCAGCAGCGTAGGACAGGGCAGCACAGATACGCAGTATTTT
-,-,TRBV15,TRBJ2-5,CATSRDRRETQYF,TGTGCCACCAGCAGAGATCGACGAGAGACCCAGTACTTC
TRBD2,-,TRBV6-5,TRBJ2-7,CASSYVASGDYEQYF,TGTGCCAGCAGTTACGTCGCTAGCGGAGACTACGAGCAGTACTTC
-,-,TRBV5-4,TRBJ2-7,CASSLGSSYEQYF,TGTGCCAGCAGCTTAGGCAGCTCCTACGAGCAGTACTTC
TRBD2,-,TRBV6-4,TRBJ2-2,CASSESSGSFDTGELFF,TGTGCCAGCAGTGAGTCTAGCGGGAGCTTTGACACCGGGGAGCTGTTTTTT
-,-,TRBV21-1,TRBJ2-3,CASSKPRTVRDTQYF,TGTGCCAGCAGCAAACCCAGGACAGTAAGAGATACGCAGTATTTT
TRBD2,-,TRBV27,TRBJ2-3,CASSPRSGMIDTQYF,TGTGCCAGCAGCCCCAGGAGCGGGATGATTGATACGCAGTATTTT
-,once,TRBV19,TRBJ1-5,CASSIHGNQPQHF,TGTGCCAGTAGTATACACGGCAATCAGCCCCAGCATTTT
TRBD2,-,TRBV27,TRBJ2-7,CASSSAGAPYEQYF,TGTGCCAGCAGCTCAGCGGGAGCTCCCTACGAGCAGTACTTC
TRBD2,-,TRBV5-1,TRBJ2-7,CASSLGLAGGGEQYF,TGCGCCAGCAGCCTAGGACTAGCGGGAGGAGGCGAGCAGTACTTC
TRBD1,-,TRBV19,TRBJ1-5,CASTTTGFGQPQHF,TGTGCCAGTACCACGACAGGGTTCGGTCAGCCCCAGCATTTT
TRBD1,-,TRBV5-1,TRBJ2-7,CASSLEPGQGGSYEQYF,TGCGCCAGCAGCTTGGAGCCGGGACAGGGAGGATCATACGAGCAGTACTTC
-,once,TRBV9,TRBJ2-7,CASSVARFGGEQYF,TGTGCCAGCAGCGTAGCCCGCTTCGGCGGCGAGCAGTACTTC
-,-,TRBV5-1,TRBJ2-7,CASSLLDGGYETYEQYF,TGCGCCAGCAGCTTGCTGGATGGCGGGTACGAAACCTACGAGCAGTACTTC
-,-,TRBV9,TRBJ1-1,CASSVRGNTEAFF,TGTGCCAGCAGCGTGCGGGGAAACACTGAAGCTTTCTTT
TRBD1,-,TRBV28,TRBJ1-1,CASSFYRGLGTEAFF,TGTGCCAGCAGTTTCTACAGGGGGCTGGGCACTGAAGCTTTCTTT
-,-,TRBV14,TRBJ2-5,CASGPKETQYF,TGTGCCAGCGGTCCGAAAGAGACCCAGTACTTC
-,-,TRBV6-5,TRBJ1-5,CASSYSRQGGQPQHF,TGTGCCAGCAGTTACTCTAGGCAGGGTGGGCAGCCCCAGCATTTT
-,-,TRBV5-1,TRBJ2-7,CASSLGIGAEQYF,TGCGCCAGCAGCTTGGGCATCGGCGCCGAGCAGTACTTC
-,-,TRBV2,TRBJ2-3,CASSFRSTDTQYF,TGTGCCAGCAGTTTCCGTTCCACAGATACGCAGTATTTT
-,-,TRBV9,TRBJ2-5,CASSRLNQPQYF,TGTGCCAGCAGCAGACTCAATCAACCCCAGTACTTC
TRBD2,-,TRBV28,TRBJ2-3,CASSFSGRARVDTQYF,TGTGCCAGCAGTTTCAGCGGGAGGGCGCGCGTAGATACGCAGTATTTT
-,-,TRBV23-1,TRBJ1-5,CASSRRAPAYSSNQPQHF,TGCGCCAGCAGTCGCCGGGCCCCGGCCTATTCGAGCAATCAGCCCCAGCATTTT
-,-,TRBV18,TRBJ2-7,CASSPPASSYEQYF,TGTGCCAGCTCACCGCCGGCAAGCTCCTACGAGCAGTACTTC
-,-,TRBV7-6,TRBJ1-4,CASSPREFEKLFF,TGTGCCAGCAGCCCCCGGGAGTTTGAAAAACTGTTTTTT
-,-,TRBV5-4,TRBJ2-1,CASSLGNGVYNEQFF,TGTGCCAGCAGCCTTGGGAATGGGGTATACAATGAGCAGTTCTTC
TRBD1,-,TRBV28,TRBJ1-1,CASSRDRGLSGF,TGTGCCAGCAGTCGGGACAGGGGGCTTTCGGGGTTT
-,-,TRBV20-1,TRBJ2-2,CSAMHGELFF,TGCAGTGCTATGCACGGGGAGCTGTTTTTT
TRBD2,-,TRBV30,TRBJ2-7,CAWSVRGGLEQYF,TGTGCCTGGAGTGTACGGGGGGGGCTCGAGCAGTACTTC
TRBD2,few,TRBV5-5,TRBJ2-7,CASSPKAGGGSYEQYF,TGTGCCAGCAGCCCGAAGGCGGGAGGGGGTAGCTACGAGCAGTACTTC
TRBD2,-,TRBV27,TRBJ2-3,CASSLWASGRSDTQYF,TGTGCCAGCAGTTTATGGGCTAGCGGGAGATCAGATACGCAGTATTTT
-,-,TRBV11-3,TRBJ2-7,CASSLGGNRYEQYF,TGTGCCAGCAGCTTAGGTGGGAATCGCTACGAGCAGTACTTC